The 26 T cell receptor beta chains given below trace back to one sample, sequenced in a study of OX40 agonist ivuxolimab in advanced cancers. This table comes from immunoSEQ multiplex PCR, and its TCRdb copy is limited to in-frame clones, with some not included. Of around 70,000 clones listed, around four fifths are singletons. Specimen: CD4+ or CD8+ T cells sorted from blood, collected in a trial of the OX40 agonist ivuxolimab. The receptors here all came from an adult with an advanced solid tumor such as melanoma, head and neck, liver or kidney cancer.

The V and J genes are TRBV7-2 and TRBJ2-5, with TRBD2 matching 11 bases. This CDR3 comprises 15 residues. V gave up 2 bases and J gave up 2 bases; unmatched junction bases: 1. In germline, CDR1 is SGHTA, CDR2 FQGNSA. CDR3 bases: TGTGCCAGCAGCTTAACTAGCGGGAGACAAGAGACCCAGTACTTC. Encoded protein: CASSLTSGRQETQYF.

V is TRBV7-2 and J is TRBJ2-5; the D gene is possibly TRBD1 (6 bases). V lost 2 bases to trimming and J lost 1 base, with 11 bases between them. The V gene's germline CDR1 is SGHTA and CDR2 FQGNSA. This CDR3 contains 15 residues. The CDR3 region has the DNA TGTGCCAGCAGCTTACAGACAGGCGCCCAAGAGACCCAGTACTTC. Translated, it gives CASSLQTGAQETQYF.

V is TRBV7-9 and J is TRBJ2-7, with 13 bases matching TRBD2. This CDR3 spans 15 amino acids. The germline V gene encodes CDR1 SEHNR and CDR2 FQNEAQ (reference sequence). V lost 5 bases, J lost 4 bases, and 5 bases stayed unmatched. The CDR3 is CASSPTSGRGYEQYF. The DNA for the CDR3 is TGTGCCAGCAGCCCCACTAGCGGGAGGGGGTACGAGCAGTACTTC.

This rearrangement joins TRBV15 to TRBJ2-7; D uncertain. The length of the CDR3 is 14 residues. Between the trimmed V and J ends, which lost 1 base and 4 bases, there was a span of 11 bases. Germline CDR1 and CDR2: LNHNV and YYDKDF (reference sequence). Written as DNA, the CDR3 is TGTGCCACCAGCAGAGGTGGTATCCTTTACGAGCAGTACTTC. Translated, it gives CATSRGGILYEQYF. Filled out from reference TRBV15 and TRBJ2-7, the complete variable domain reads DAMVIQNPRYQVTQFGKPVTLSCSQTLNHNVMYWYQQKSSQAPKLLFHYYDKDFNNEADTPDNFQSRRPNTSFCFLDIRSPGLGDTAMYLCATSRGGILYEQYFGPGTRLTVT.

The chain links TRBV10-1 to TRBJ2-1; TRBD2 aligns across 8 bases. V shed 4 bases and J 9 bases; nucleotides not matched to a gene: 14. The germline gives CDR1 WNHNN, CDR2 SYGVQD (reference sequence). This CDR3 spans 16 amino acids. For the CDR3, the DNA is TGCGCCAGCAGTGGCGCGGGACTAGGAACCCCTACTGAGCAGTTCTTC. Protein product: CASSGAGLGTPTEQFF.

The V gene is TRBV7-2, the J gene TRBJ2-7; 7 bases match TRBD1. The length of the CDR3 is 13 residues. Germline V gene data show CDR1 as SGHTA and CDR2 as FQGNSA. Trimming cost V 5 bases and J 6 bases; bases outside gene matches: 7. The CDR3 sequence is CASSPQGDGEQYF. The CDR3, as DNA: TGTGCCAGCAGCCCGCAGGGGGATGGCGAGCAGTACTTC.

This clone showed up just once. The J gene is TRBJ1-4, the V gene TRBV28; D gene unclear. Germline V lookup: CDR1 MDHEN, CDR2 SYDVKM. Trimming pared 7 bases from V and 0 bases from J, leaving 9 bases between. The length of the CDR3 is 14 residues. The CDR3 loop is CASKPGSTNEKLFF. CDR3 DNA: TGTGCCAGCAAACCGGGATCAACTAATGAAAAACTGTTTTTT.

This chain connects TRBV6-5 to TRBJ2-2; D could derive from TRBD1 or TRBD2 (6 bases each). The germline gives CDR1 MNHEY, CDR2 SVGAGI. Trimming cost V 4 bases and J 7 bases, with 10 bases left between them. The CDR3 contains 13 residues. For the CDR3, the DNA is TGTGCCAGCAGTTGGAGGGGGGACGGGGAGCTGTTTTTT. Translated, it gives CASSWRGDGELFF.

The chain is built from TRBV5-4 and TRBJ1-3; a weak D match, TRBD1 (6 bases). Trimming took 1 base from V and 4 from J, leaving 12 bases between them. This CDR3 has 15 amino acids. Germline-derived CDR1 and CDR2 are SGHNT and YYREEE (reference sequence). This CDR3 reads CASSLRGAQGNTIYF. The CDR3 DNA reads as TGTGCCAGCAGCTTGCGGGGGGCGCAGGGAAACACCATATATTTT.

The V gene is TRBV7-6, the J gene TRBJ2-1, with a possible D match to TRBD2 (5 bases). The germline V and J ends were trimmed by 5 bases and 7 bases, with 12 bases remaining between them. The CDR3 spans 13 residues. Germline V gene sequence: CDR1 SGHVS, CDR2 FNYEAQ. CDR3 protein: CASSASPGNEQFF. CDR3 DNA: TGTGCCAGCAGCGCTAGTCCGGGGAATGAGCAGTTCTTC.

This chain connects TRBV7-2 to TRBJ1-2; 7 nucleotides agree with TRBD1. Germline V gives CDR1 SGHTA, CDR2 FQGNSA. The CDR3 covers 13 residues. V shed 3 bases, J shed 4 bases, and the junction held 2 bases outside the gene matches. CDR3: CASSFDRVYGYTF. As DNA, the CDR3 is TGTGCCAGCAGCTTTGACAGGGTCTATGGCTACACCTTC.

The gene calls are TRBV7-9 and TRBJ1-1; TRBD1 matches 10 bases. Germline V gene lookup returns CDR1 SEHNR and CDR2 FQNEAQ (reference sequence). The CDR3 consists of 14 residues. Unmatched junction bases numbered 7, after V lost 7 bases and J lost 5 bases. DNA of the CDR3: TGTGCCAGCATACAAAGACAGGGGGCGACTGAAGCTTTCTTT. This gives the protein CASIQRQGATEAFF.

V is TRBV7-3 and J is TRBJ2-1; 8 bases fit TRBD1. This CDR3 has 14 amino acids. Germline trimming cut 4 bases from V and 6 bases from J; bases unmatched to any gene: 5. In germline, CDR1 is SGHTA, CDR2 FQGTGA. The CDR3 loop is CASSSDDRGNEQFF. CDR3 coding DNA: TGTGCCAGCAGCTCCGATGACAGGGGCAATGAGCAGTTCTTC.

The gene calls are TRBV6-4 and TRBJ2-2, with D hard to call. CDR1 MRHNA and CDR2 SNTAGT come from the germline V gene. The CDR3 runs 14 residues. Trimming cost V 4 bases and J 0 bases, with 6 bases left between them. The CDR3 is CASSVEANTGELFF. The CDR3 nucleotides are TGTGCCAGCAGTGTAGAAGCGAACACCGGGGAGCTGTTTTTT.

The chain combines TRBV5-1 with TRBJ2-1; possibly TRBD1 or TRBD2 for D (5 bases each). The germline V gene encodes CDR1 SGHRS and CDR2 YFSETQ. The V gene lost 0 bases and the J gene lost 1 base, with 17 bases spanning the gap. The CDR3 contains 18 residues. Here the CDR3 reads CASSLERGLMGSYNEQFF. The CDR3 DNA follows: TGCGCCAGCAGCTTGGAGAGGGGCCTCATGGGTTCCTACAATGAGCAGTTCTTC.

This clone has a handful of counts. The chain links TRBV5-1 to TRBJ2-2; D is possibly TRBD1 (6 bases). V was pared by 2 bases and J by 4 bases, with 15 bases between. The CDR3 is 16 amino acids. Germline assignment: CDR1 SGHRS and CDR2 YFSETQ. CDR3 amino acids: CASSFGAGASTGELFF. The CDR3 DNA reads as TGCGCCAGCAGCTTTGGGGCAGGGGCAAGCACCGGGGAGCTGTTTTTT.

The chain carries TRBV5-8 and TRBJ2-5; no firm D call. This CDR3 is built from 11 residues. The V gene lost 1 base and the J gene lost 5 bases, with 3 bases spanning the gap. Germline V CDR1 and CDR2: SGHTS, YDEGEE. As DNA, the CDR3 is TGTGCCAGCAGCTTGCGGGAGACCCAGTACTTC. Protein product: CASSLRETQYF.

CDR3 in amino acids: CATSRDLDRINEQFF. The CDR3 coding sequence is TGTGCCACCAGCAGAGATTTGGACAGAATCAATGAGCAGTTCTTC. The rearrangement joins TRBV15 to TRBJ2-1; a weak D match, TRBD1 (6 bases). This CDR3 spans 15 amino acids. The V end lost 0 bases, the J end lost 6 bases, and 12 bases lay between the germline ends. The germline gives CDR1 LNHNV, CDR2 YYDKDF (reference sequence).

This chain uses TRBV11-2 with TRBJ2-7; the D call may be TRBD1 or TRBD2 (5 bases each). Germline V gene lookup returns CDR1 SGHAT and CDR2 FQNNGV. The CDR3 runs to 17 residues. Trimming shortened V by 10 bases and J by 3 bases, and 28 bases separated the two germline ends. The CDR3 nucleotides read TGTGCCACCTCTAGAGGGGTGATAGGAAGTACGGGCTACGAGCAGTACTTC. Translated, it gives CATSRGVIGSTGYEQYF.

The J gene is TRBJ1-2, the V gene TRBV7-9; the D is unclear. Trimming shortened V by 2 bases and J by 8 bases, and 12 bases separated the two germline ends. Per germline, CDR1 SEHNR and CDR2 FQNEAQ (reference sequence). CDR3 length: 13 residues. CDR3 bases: TGTGCCAGCAGCTTACAGCTTAAGGGAGGCTACACCTTC. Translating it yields CASSLQLKGGYTF. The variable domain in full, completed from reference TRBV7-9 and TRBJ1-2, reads DTGVSQNPRHKITKRGQNVTFRCDPISEHNRLYWYRQTLGQGPEFLTYFQNEAQLEKSRLLSDRFSAERPKGSFSTLEIQRTEQGDSAMYLCASSLQLKGGYTFGSGTRLTVV.

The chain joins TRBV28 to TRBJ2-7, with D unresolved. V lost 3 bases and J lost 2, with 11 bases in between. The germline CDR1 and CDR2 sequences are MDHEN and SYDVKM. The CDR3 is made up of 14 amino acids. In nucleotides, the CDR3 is TGTGCCAGCAGTTTTCCTGGTGGTGCCTACGAGCAGTACTTC. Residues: CASSFPGGAYEQYF.

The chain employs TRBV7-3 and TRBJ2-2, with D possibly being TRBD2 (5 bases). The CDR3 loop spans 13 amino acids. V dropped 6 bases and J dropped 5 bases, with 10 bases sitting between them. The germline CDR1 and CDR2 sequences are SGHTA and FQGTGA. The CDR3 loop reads CASSSIATGELFF. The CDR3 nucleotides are TGTGCCAGCAGTTCCATAGCGACCGGGGAGCTGTTTTTT.

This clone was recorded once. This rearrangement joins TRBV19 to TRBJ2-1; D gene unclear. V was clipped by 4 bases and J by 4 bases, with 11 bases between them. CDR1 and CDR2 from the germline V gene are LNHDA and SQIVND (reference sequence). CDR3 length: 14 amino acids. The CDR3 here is CASSTTVSYNEQFF. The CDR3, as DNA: TGTGCCAGTAGTACGACTGTCTCTTACAATGAGCAGTTCTTC.

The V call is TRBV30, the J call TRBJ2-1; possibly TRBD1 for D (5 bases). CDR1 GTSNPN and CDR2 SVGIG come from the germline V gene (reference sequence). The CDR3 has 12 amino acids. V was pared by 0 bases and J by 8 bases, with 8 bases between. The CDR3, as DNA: TGTGCCTGGAGTGTAGGGGTAGATGAGCAGTTCTTC. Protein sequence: CAWSVGVDEQFF.

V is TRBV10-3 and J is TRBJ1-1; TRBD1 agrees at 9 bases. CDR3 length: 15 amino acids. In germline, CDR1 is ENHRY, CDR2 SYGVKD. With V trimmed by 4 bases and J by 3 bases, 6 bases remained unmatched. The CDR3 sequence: CAISAPGQGHTEAFF. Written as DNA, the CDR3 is TGTGCCATCAGTGCCCCGGGACAGGGACACACTGAAGCTTTCTTT.

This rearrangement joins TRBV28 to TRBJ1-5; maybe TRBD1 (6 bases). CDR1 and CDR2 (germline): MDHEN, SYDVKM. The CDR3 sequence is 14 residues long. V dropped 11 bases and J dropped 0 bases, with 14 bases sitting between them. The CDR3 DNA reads TGTGCCGGGTCACAGGGCCTTAGCAATCAGCCCCAGCATTTT. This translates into CAGSQGLSNQPQHF.